This T cell receptor beta chain appears in the sequencing data of a study of cytomegalovirus exposure and HLA in healthy donors (dated by TCRdb to 2017 to 2019). Turning to the overall study: In an earlier analysis of under 750 of the donors, 276 Gb of sequence data and about 110 million unique TCR beta sequences from approximately 180 million T cells were reported. Approximately 300 gigabases of sequencing data and tens of millions of unique TCR sequences were included in an early release covering about 620 HLA-typed donors. Of the 350 to 450 genotyped donors, roughly 80% fell in the genetic ancestry cluster associated with self-reported Caucasian donors. The study aimed to test whether cataloging public T cell receptors could reveal signatures of past pathogen exposure. Using immunosequencing, the study profiled T cell repertoires from approximately 700 subjects and related those repertoires to cytomegalovirus serostatus. Along with the approximately 670-subject first cohort, a separate validation cohort of around 110 different subjects was used. The study combined high-throughput TCR immunosequencing, statistical association of individual TCRs with disease status, and machine learning to predict cytomegalovirus infection status. To study patterns of TCR occurrence, a later analysis re-analyzed previously published TCR beta repertoires from 700 or so donors and added high-resolution HLA genotyping. Rather than drawing on any new phenotypic data, the later analysis identified candidate immune exposures from TCR beta sequences and the way those sequences occurred across donors. To decide whether each TCR beta V gene segment behaved as functional or pseudogenic, an earlier analysis of some 600 of the donors relied on high-throughput TCR beta sequencing. Donor age, sex, ethnicity and CMV serostatus were compiled alongside the repertoire data. A later genetic analysis took genome-wide SNP genotypes for about 55% of the 666 donors and used that subset as a discovery cohort. All discovery cohort repertoires had been generated using a single sequencing platform. Class I and class II HLA loci were covered by the typing at four-digit resolution. The number of donors typed differed by locus, with 629-630 for A, B, C, DRB1 and DQB1, over 500 for DQA1, 600 to 610 for DPA1, and 450 to 480 for DPB1. A few DR-DQ haplotypes were treated as single units for association and clustering because of strong linkage in the cohort. Across some 400 genotyped donors of the cohort, an average of roughly 230,000 unique TCR beta nucleotide sequences per donor were sequenced, and roughly 20% of those sequences were non-productive. The paper as a whole reports these results and caveats: The authors suggested that the approach could potentially be extended to other disease states and immunological phenotypes. A total of 150 to 200 TCR beta chains were listed by the study as associated with cytomegalovirus. Linkage disequilibrium might explain the correlated functional status among segregating V segments, but an unknown experimental factor could not be ruled out. In a later genetic analysis, fewer N-insertions in productive TCRs were reported among donors in an Asian-associated ancestry cluster than the roughly 700-donor mean. In a later analysis, around 15,000 TCR beta sequences were associated with specific HLA alleles at a false discovery rate of 0.05. According to a later analysis, most CMV-associated TCR beta chains appeared to be HLA-restricted, and the HLA associations seemed to be driven largely by CMV exposure. V-gene and J-gene trimming of TCR beta chains was associated with a missense DCLRE1C variant in a later genetic analysis, and the association was replicated in an independent cohort. Immune exposure information for the cohort was limited to CMV serostatus. Most TCR sequences were observed very rarely across donors, whereas some public TCRs were present in many individuals. Presence/absence analyses assumed roughly uniform sequencing depth across donors, an assumption that may not hold. In an earlier analysis of 587 of the donors, most TCR beta V segments appeared in productive rearrangements about 90% or about 30% of the time, broadly matching IMGT annotations. The earlier analysis of nearly 600 of the donors excluded approximately 15 rarely observed V segments, including chromosome 9 orphons, because counts were too low. The cohort was sequenced for TCR beta chains only, and without alpha or paired-chain data the features that could be detected were limited. The sequencing pipeline was judged likely to have produced a cluster of highly shared sequence variants as a technical artifact. According to a later analysis, TCR association rates differed among HLA loci, with DRB1 alleles showing the most associated TCRs and HLA-C alleles showing the fewest. Because some donors lacked HLA typing at each locus, the association tests relied only on the typed subset. A later analysis found that HLA-associated TCR beta chains were more clonally expanded and had lower generation probabilities than equally common non-associated chains. When HLA alleles, especially DR and DQ, strongly co-occurred, attributing TCR associations to individual alleles was difficult. A further reported finding was that TCR beta sequences accurately predicted the HLA-A and HLA-B alleles for most subjects in the first cohort. A few of the identified cytomegalovirus-associated TCR beta chains were confirmed in vitro to be specific for cytomegalovirus antigens. In a later analysis, several top co-occurrence clusters were reported to appear linked to parvovirus B19, influenza, CMV and Epstein-Barr virus. The classifier was reported to diagnose cytomegalovirus status with high specificity and sensitivity in both the original cohort and the validation cohort.

Library prep was done by the immunoSEQ multiplex PCR assay. For the multiplex PCR, a mixture combining 60 forward primers for TCR Vbeta segments and 13 reverse primers for TCR Jbeta segments was used. Amplification of the CDR3 region of rearranged TCR beta genes was performed with a multiplex PCR assay on genomic DNA. Amplified TCR beta libraries were sequenced as 87-base-pair reads on the Illumina HiSeq System. The original methods were these. A later analysis tallied around 87 million unique TCR beta chains across the 700 or so repertoires, and about 10 million of those chains were shared by two or more donors. Raw reads were error-corrected and collapsed into unique sequences by a nearest-neighbor algorithm in which closely related sequences were merged to remove PCR and sequencing errors. CDR3 sequences were aligned to IMGT reference sequences to assign V, D and J gene segments. For a sequence to be retained, at least a six-nucleotide match to both a V gene segment and a J gene segment was required. Rearrangements were called productive when the CDR3 lacked stop codons and stayed in frame with V and J; all others were non-productive. Following IMGT convention, CDR3 was defined as the stretch from the second conserved V-encoded cysteine up to the conserved J-encoded phenylalanine. In an earlier analysis of some 550 of the donors, sequences lacking an unambiguous match to a single V gene segment were excluded. In an earlier analysis of approximately 560 of the donors, a V segment was called functional when productive rearrangements were above 56.7%, and segregating when the standard deviation between donors exceeded 5%. A statistical classification framework was built for diagnosing cytomegalovirus status from the catalog of TCR beta chain sequences. A later analysis assigned V and J genes by comparing TCR nucleotide sequences with IMGT/GENE-DB human TR gene sequences. Using the TCRdist pipeline, a later analysis assigned CDR3 sequences along with most-parsimonious VDJ recombination scenarios. In a later analysis, each TCR beta chain was defined by its CDR3 amino acid sequence together with its V-gene family, and reads lacking a unique V-gene family were excluded. A later analysis removed several hundred highly shared, low-generation-probability nucleotide sequences to deal with suspected cross-contamination and a sequencing artifact. In a later analysis, a clonal expansion index was calculated for each public chain from normalized within-repertoire ranks of inferred template counts. A later analysis computed generation probabilities with a VDJ recombination model fitted to out-of-frame rearrangements, and checked the results against IGoR. In a later analysis, hypergeometric tests were used to score TCR-TCR, TCR-HLA and TCR-CMV co-occurrence, with a repertoire-size bias correction applied to TCR pairs. In a later analysis, false discovery rates were estimated by permuting HLA or CMV assignments 20 times. In a later analysis, co-occurring TCRs were grouped using DBSCAN, with TCRdist sequence similarity added in when clustering inside HLA-allele-positive subsets. Co-occurrence clustering excluded repertoires with fewer than 30,000 or more than 120,000 public chains, plus five with anomalous nucleotide sharing. TCRdb limited this immuneACCESS table to in-frame rearrangements with V and J called. A share of clones is missing; checked studies link under half to unresolved V genes, and the rest is unexplained. V, J and clone size were drawn from that table, and D and trimming were deduced from the DNA. This specimen's table enumerates 150,000 to 200,000 clones. Roughly 0.74% of the sample comes from the top ten.

On this clone itself: It has no known antigen specificity.

The cohort consisted of 670 or so healthy bone marrow donors. All cohort members were sampled while nominally healthy, although unrecorded immune exposures were likely present. The donor was CMV seronegative and belonged to the group of 352 seronegative cohort members. A peripheral blood sample was collected from each donor, and TCR beta sequencing was performed on peripheral blood mononuclear cells. The Qiagen DNeasy Blood Extraction Kit was used to extract genomic DNA from the blood cell samples. The receptor was derived from a boy younger than 18 in good health and CMV-seronegative. Specimen: PBMCs.

The DNA sequence reads TGTGCCAGCATAAAGGGGAACACCTATAATTCACCCCTCCACTTT. The resulting protein is CASIKGNTYNSPLHF. The chain was built from TRBV2 and TRBJ1-6; TRBD1 is possibly the D segment (5 matching bases). The CDR3 numbers 15 residues from cysteine through phenylalanine. The DNA shown is the 45-base CDR3, in frame from base 1. V is pared back by 7 bases and J by 2 bases, with 12 bases lying between the germline termini. The germline V gene supplies CDR1 SNHLY and CDR2 FYNNEI.